This T cell receptor (beta chain) came from a study of T cells after yellow fever vaccination (dated by TCRdb to about 2019). Study-wide context: The SMART-Seq v4 Ultra Low Input RNA kit was used to prepare libraries from fractions with low cell numbers. Bulk PBMC replicates and cell subsets were isolated from blood drawn at multiple timepoints before and after both primary and secondary immunization. To follow T-cell clones before and after both primary and booster YFV17D yellow fever vaccination, bulk TCR alpha and beta repertoires underwent longitudinal sequencing. Two healthy male donors made up the cohort, one aged 18 to 30 years and the other aged 30 to 40 years.

Trimmed from V: 0 bases; trimmed from J: 7 bases; junction bases lacking a gene match: 9. Inclusive of the bounding cysteine and phenylalanine, the CDR3 is 17 residues long. Only the CDR3 DNA is retained, 51 bases long and in frame from the first base. CDR1 and CDR2 are drawn from the germline V gene: LGHNA, YSLEER. Sequencing instrument: Illumina NovaSeq 6000. Synthesis of TCR cDNA relied on 5'RACE template switching, a step that introduced a universal primer site along with unique molecular identifiers. Priming of cDNA synthesis was performed from both the TCR alpha and TCR beta constant segments. Libraries were amplified in two PCR steps, with sample barcodes and sequencing adapters added in the second step. Sequencing of libraries was performed on Illumina HiSeq 2500 (2x100 bp) or NovaSeq (2x150 bp). The source study handled its data this way. MIGEC handled demultiplexing of reads and collapsing into UMI consensus sequences, while MiXCR performed V(D)J alignment. Clonotypes responding to the vaccine were identified with edgeR on replicate PBMC samples, with the criteria of FDR below 0.01 and a log2 fold change above 5 up to day 15. Each bulk clonotype was labeled CD4 or CD8 based on which sequenced repertoire, CD4 or CD8, contained the clonotype at higher abundance. TCRdb reworked the public reads: Q25 trimming with fastp, MiXCR clone assembly, productive beta chains retained. Rows matching on CDR3 protein sequence are summarized as one entry with the most common DNA and genes. It is TCRdb's table, rather than the study itself, that gives the V and J calls and clone size. This sample gives about 340,000 distinct CDR3 sequences in total; approximately 4.2% of them show up just once. The top ten constitute about 24% of the sample.

Per the publication, the treatment or condition label means: live attenuated yellow fever vaccine strain. At each blood-draw timepoint, two biological replicates of bulk PBMCs were collected. A standard Ficoll-Paque protocol was used to isolate PBMCs from peripheral blood. TriZol was used to extract RNA from bulk PBMCs, CD4 and CD8 fractions, and dextramer-positive and dextramer-negative fractions. This clonotype was found many times. Its antigen remains unidentified. Base-call qualities are not available, and no considerably larger clone is one nucleotide away. The study at large found these results: A small share of clonotypes was detected in both CD4 and CD8 compartments, with the overlap likely arising from convergent recombination. The secondary T-cell response was found to be weaker but faster than the primary response, with a peak reached on day 5 rather than on day 15. Because abundant contaminating clonotypes from the bulk population could be contained in FACS-sorted repertoires, computational filtering was required. Because the study included only a couple of donors, the extent to which the findings can be generalized is limited. Most clones expanded after primary vaccination (about 95% of CD4 and 88% of CD8) were re-detected after the booster, suggesting that broad memory maintenance occurred.

The chain was built from TRBV4-3 and TRBJ2-3, with TRBD2 matching 11 junction bases. This sequence originates from a man aged 18 to 30 who received the YFV17D yellow fever vaccine. This material consisted of PBMCs, taken 5 days after the yellow fever booster vaccination. DNA sequence: TGCGCCAGCAGCCAAGAAAGAAATCTAGCGGGGGGTTATACGCAGTATTTT. Its protein reads: CASSQERNLAGGYTQYF.